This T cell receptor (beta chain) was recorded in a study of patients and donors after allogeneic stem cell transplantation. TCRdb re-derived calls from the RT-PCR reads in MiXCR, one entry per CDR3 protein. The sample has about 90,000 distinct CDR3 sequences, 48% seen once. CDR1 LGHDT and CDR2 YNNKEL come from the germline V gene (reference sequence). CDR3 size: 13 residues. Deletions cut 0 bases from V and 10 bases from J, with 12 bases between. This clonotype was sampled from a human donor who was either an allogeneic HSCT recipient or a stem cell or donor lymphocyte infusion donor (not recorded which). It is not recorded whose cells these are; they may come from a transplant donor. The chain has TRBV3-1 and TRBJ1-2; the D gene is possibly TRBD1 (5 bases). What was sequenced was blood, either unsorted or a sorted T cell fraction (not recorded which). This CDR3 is CASSQDGDRPYTF. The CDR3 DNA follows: TGTGCCAGCAGCCAAGATGGGGACCGACCCTACACCTTC.